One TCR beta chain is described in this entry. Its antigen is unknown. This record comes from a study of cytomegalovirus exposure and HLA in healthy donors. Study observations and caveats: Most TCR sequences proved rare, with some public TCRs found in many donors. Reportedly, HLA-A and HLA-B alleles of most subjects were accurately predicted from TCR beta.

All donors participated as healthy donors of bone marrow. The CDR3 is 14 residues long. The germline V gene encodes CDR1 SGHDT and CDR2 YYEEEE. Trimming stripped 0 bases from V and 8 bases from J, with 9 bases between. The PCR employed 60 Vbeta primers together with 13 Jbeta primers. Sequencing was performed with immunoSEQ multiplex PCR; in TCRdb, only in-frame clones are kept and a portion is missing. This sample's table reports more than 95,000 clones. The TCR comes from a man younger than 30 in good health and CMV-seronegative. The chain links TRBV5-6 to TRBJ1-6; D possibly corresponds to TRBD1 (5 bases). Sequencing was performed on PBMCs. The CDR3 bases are TGTGCCAGCAGCTTGGCCTGGGGCGATTCACCCCTCCACTTT. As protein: CASSLAWGDSPLHF.